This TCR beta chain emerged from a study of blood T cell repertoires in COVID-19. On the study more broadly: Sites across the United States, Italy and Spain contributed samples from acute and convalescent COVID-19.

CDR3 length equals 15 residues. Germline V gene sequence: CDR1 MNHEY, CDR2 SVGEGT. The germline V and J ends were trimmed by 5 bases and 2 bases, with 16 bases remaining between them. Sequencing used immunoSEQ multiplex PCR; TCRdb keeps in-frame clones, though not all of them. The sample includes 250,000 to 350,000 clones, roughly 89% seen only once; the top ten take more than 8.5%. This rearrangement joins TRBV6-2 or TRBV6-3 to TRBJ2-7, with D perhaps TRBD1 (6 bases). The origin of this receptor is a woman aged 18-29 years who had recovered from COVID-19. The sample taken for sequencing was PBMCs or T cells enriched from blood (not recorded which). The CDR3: CASSKAWDNTYEQYF. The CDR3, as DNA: TGTGCCAGCAGTAAAGCCTGGGACAACACCTACGAGCAGTACTTC.